One and the same sample provided the 20 T cell receptor beta chains below, sequenced in a study of cytomegalovirus exposure and HLA in healthy donors. The PCR made use of 60 Vbeta and 13 Jbeta primers. Using immunoSEQ multiplex PCR, the repertoire was profiled, and TCRdb retains in-frame clones only, with some absent. In all, the sample yields roughly 80,000 clones. The sequenced material came from PBMCs. These receptors were taken from a man between 45 and 60 years old in good health and CMV-seronegative.

This chain connects TRBV9 to TRBJ1-5; TRBD1 is a possible D gene (6 bases). Germline V lookup: CDR1 SGDLS, CDR2 YYNGEE. The CDR3 extends over 15 amino acids. V was trimmed by 0 bases and J by 6 bases, leaving 13 bases between them. The CDR3 DNA reads TGTGCCAGCAGCGTAGGACAGGCGCAGGGTCAGCCCCAGCATTTT. Encoded protein: CASSVGQAQGQPQHF.

V and J are TRBV6-5 and TRBJ2-2, with D perhaps TRBD1 (5 bases). V gave up 2 bases and J gave up 8 bases, with 15 bases separating them. The germline V gene encodes CDR1 MNHEY and CDR2 SVGAGI. This CDR3 contains 15 residues. CDR3 loop: CASSYLQGDGGELFF. The CDR3 region has the DNA TGTGCCAGCAGTTACCTCCAGGGCGATGGGGGGGAGCTGTTTTTT.

The chain combines TRBV15 with TRBJ2-1; TRBD2 matches at 11 bases. The V segment lost 4 bases and the J segment 7 bases; nucleotides outside the gene matches: 6. CDR1 and CDR2 from the germline V gene are LNHNV and YYDKDF (reference sequence). The CDR3 has 15 amino acids. The CDR3 nucleotides read TGTGCCACCAGCAACCAACTAGCGGGGGTTAATGAGCAGTTCTTC. It specifies CATSNQLAGVNEQFF.

The chain employs TRBV28 and TRBJ2-7, with D maybe TRBD1 (6 bases). V was clipped by 7 bases and J by 3 bases, with 10 bases between them. The CDR3 has 12 amino acids. Germline V gives CDR1 MDHEN, CDR2 SYDVKM. The CDR3 nucleotides are TGTGCCAGCAACGCAGGGGTCTACGAGCAGTACTTC. It is translated as CASNAGVYEQYF.

The V gene is TRBV5-1, the J gene TRBJ2-1; 9 nucleotides align to TRBD1. V lost 7 bases, J lost 3 bases, and 11 bases stayed unmatched. The germline CDR1 and CDR2 sequences are SGHRS and YFSETQ. This CDR3 is built from 16 residues. The CDR3 coding sequence is TGCGCCAGCGAGCGTGGGGTGACAGGGGGCTACAATGAGCAGTTCTTC. As protein: CASERGVTGGYNEQFF.

The chain couples TRBV9 to TRBJ2-5; 9 bases are a match to TRBD1. Near its end, the DNA agrees better with TRBJ2-7, so the J call may be wrong. The V gene's germline CDR1 is SGDLS and CDR2 YYNGEE. This CDR3 is built from 16 residues. The CDR3 here is CASSVAPGQGTYEQYF. The DNA of the CDR3 is TGTGCCAGCAGCGTAGCACCGGGACAGGGCACCTACGAGCAGTACTTC.

The rearrangement links TRBV30 to TRBJ1-1, with TRBD1 identical over 7 bases. The CDR3 is made up of 14 amino acids. V trimming: 2 bases; J trimming: 3 bases; junction bases outside the gene matches: 6. CDR1 is GTSNPN, CDR2 SVGIG, per germline (reference sequence). The CDR3 DNA reads TGTGCCTGGAGTCCACAGGGGTTCGACACTGAAGCTTTCTTT. It codes for CAWSPQGFDTEAFF.

Turning to this clone: Distinct nucleotide sequences in the sample also encode this CDR3. The chain uses TRBV19 and TRBJ1-5; unclear D gene. The CDR3 length is 15 residues. Germline loops: CDR1 LNHDA, CDR2 SQIVND (reference sequence). The V and J ends lost 2 bases and 0 bases respectively, with 8 bases between them. CDR3 sequence: CASSITGYSNQPQHF. The CDR3 DNA reads TGTGCCAGTAGTATAACGGGGTATAGCAATCAGCCCCAGCATTTT.

This sequence joins TRBV7-2 and TRBJ1-2; the match to TRBD1 covers 7 bases. The J segment lost 4 bases and the V segment lost 4 bases, leaving 12 bases of the junction unmatched. Germline CDR1 is SGHTA and CDR2 is FQGNSA. This CDR3 region has 16 residues. CDR3 sequence: CASSSRQGRTLYGYTF. The DNA of the CDR3 is TGTGCCAGCAGCTCCAGACAGGGTCGTACCCTCTATGGCTACACCTTC.

This chain joins TRBV27 and TRBJ2-1; TRBD1 might be the D (5 bases). CDR1 and CDR2 from the germline V gene are MNHEY and SMNVEV (reference sequence). V was trimmed by 6 bases and J by 4 bases, leaving 16 bases between them. The CDR3 spans 15 residues. The CDR3 region has the DNA TGTGCCAGCAGAATTCATACGCGACAGTACAATGAGCAGTTCTTC. Protein sequence: CASRIHTRQYNEQFF.

The chain has TRBV6-4 and TRBJ2-3, with D possibly matching TRBD1 (6 bases). The CDR3 length is 14 residues. V lost 3 bases and J lost 4, with 11 bases in between. The germline V gene encodes CDR1 MRHNA and CDR2 SNTAGT. As DNA, the CDR3 is TGTGCCAGCAGTGAAGGGGGTGCCGCAGATACGCAGTATTTT. Translated: CASSEGGAADTQYF.

The chain is built from TRBV4-3 and TRBJ2-1; weak D call: TRBD2 (7 bases). The CDR3 length is 15 residues. The V end lost 0 bases, the J end lost 2 bases, and 8 bases lay between the germline ends. Germline-derived CDR1 and CDR2 are LGHNA and YSLEER. This CDR3 reads CASSQDGGPYNEQFF. The CDR3 bases are TGCGCCAGCAGCCAAGACGGGGGGCCCTACAATGAGCAGTTCTTC.

This chain joins TRBV7-6 and TRBJ1-1; weak D call: TRBD1 (6 bases). The CDR3 extends over 15 amino acids. Trimming took off 1 base at V and 5 bases at J, with 14 bases between the two ends. Germline loops: CDR1 SGHVS, CDR2 FNYEAQ. The CDR3 region has the DNA TGTGCCAGCAGCTTAGGAGGCAGGGGAGTTACTGAAGCTTTCTTT. This codes for CASSLGGRGVTEAFF.

The chain employs TRBV29-1 and TRBJ1-2, with D perhaps matching TRBD1 (6 bases). CDR1 SQVTM and CDR2 ANQGSEA come from the germline V gene. The V and J ends lost 2 bases and 2 bases respectively, with 12 bases between them. The CDR3 spans 14 residues. The CDR3 protein is CSVEKDRINYGYTF. As DNA, the CDR3 is TGCAGCGTTGAAAAGGACAGAATCAACTATGGCTACACCTTC.

This chain links TRBV7-2 with TRBJ1-1; TRBD1 is a possible D gene (6 bases). Trimming cost V 4 bases and J 2 bases, with 14 bases left between them. The CDR3 consists of 15 residues. Germline V CDR1 and CDR2: SGHTA, FQGNSA. CDR3 bases: TGTGCCAGCAGCTCGGGGGGGACAAGCAACACTGAAGCTTTCTTT. Its protein is CASSSGGTSNTEAFF.

The V gene is TRBV7-6, the J gene TRBJ2-7; TRBD1 matches 8 bases. Per germline, CDR1 SGHVS and CDR2 FNYEAQ. V dropped 0 bases and J dropped 2; count of bases not matched to a gene: 3. The CDR3 has 15 residues. Here the CDR3 reads CASSLARGQAYEQYF. The CDR3 DNA reads TGTGCCAGCAGCTTAGCGAGGGGACAGGCCTACGAGCAGTACTTC.

J is TRBJ2-7 and V is TRBV6-5; no definite D call. The CDR3 is 13 residues long. Trimming removed 4 bases at V and 0 bases at J, with 7 bases between. Germline assignment: CDR1 MNHEY and CDR2 SVGAGI. This chain's CDR3 is CASSWHFSYEQYF. In DNA form, the CDR3 reads TGTGCCAGCAGTTGGCATTTCTCCTACGAGCAGTACTTC.

The chain is built from TRBV6-5 and TRBJ2-3; a weak D match, TRBD2 (6 bases). Germline values: CDR1 MNHEY, CDR2 SVGAGI. This CDR3 is built from 15 residues. The V gene lost 0 bases and the J gene lost 3 bases, with 10 bases spanning the gap. CDR3 loop: CASSYSLARTDTQYF. The CDR3 DNA is TGTGCCAGCAGTTACTCTCTAGCGAGGACAGATACGCAGTATTTT.

The CDR3 DNA is TGTGCCAGCAGTACAGGGCCGTGGGGGGGGCAGTATTTT. It is translated as CASSTGPWGGQYF. The V call is TRBV2, the J call TRBJ2-3, with D perhaps TRBD2 (7 bases). CDR1 and CDR2 (germline): SNHLY, FYNNEI. The V end lost 5 bases, the J end lost 11 bases, and 17 bases lay between the germline ends. This CDR3 is built from 13 residues.

The chain is built from TRBV5-5 and TRBJ1-2; D gene uncertain. Per germline, CDR1 SGHKS and CDR2 YYEKEE (reference sequence). This CDR3 spans 15 amino acids. Trimming removed 0 bases at V and 0 bases at J, with 9 bases between. The CDR3 is CASSLDLLPNYGYTF. The CDR3 DNA is TGTGCCAGCAGCTTGGATCTCCTCCCTAACTATGGCTACACCTTC.